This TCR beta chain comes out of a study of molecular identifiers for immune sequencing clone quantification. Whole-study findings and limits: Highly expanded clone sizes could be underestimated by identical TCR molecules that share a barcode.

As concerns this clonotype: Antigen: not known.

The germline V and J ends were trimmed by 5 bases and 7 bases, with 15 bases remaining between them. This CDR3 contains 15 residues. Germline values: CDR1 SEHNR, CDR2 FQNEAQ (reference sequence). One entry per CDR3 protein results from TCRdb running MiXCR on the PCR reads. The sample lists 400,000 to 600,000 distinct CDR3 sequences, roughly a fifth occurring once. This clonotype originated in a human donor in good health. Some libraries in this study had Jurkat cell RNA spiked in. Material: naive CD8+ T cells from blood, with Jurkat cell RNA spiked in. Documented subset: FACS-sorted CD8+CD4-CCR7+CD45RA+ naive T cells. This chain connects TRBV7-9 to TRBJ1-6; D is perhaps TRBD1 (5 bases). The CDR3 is CASSLTGRENSPLHF. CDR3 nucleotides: TGTGCCAGCAGCCTAACAGGCAGGGAGAATTCACCCCTCCACTTT.